The next 18 T cell receptor beta chains were all read from a single sample in a study of cytomegalovirus exposure and HLA in healthy donors (dated by TCRdb to 2016 to 2017). Library construction relied on the immunoSEQ multiplex PCR assay. TCRdb took over this immuneACCESS table, retaining in-frame rearrangements with V and J assigned. Such tables are incomplete; in checked studies, under half of the missing clones stem from an unresolved V gene, and the remainder is unexplained. The sample table holds about 330,000 clones, of which around 90% were seen once. The ten top clones hold roughly 1.1% of the sample. Specimen: PBMCs. Receptors were obtained from a woman in her thirties in good health and CMV-seropositive.

The chain joins TRBV11-1 to TRBJ1-6; tentative D call: TRBD1 (6 bases). Germline lookup yields CDR1 SGHAT and CDR2 FQDESV (reference sequence). The CDR3 runs 18 residues. V lost 5 bases and J 0 bases, leaving 17 bases between the germline ends. The CDR3 reads CASSPRTGGSSYNSPLHF. CDR3 DNA sequence: TGTGCCAGCAGCCCGCGAACCGGGGGCAGCTCCTATAATTCACCCCTCCACTTT.

This chain joins TRBV5-8 and TRBJ2-7, with TRBD1 matching over 8 bases. The V and J ends lost 2 bases and 4 bases, in that order; junction bases with no gene match: 5. The CDR3 has 14 amino acids. Looked up from germline, CDR1 is SGHTS and CDR2 is YDEGEE. In nucleotides, the CDR3 is TGTGCCAGCAGCTTTTCCAGGGGGCTGTACGAGCAGTACTTC. Its protein product is CASSFSRGLYEQYF.

This clone turned up a few times. This chain links TRBV4-1 with TRBJ1-5; no clear D gene. The V and J ends lost 0 bases and 2 bases respectively, with 14 bases between them. The CDR3 extends over 17 amino acids. Germline values: CDR1 MGHRA, CDR2 YSYEKL. The CDR3 DNA reads TGCGCCAGCAGCCAAGAGGGAGCCTATCATGGCAATCAGCCCCAGCATTTT. This encodes CASSQEGAYHGNQPQHF.

V gene TRBV9 combines with J gene TRBJ2-3, with a tentative D call TRBD1 (6 bases). The CDR3 runs 15 residues. Deletions cut 0 bases from V and 2 bases from J, with 10 bases between. CDR1 is SGDLS and CDR2 is YYNGEE in the germline V gene. The CDR3 DNA is TGTGCCAGCAGCGTAGTAGGGGGATACACAGATACGCAGTATTTT. Its translation is CASSVVGGYTDTQYF.

The chain joins TRBV4-1 to TRBJ2-2; 7 bases map to TRBD1. The V segment lost 2 bases and the J segment 6 bases; nucleotides outside the gene matches: 6. This CDR3 has 15 amino acids. The germline CDR1 and CDR2 sequences are MGHRA and YSYEKL. The CDR3 here is CASSQLTGRAGELFF. The DNA for the CDR3 is TGCGCCAGCAGCCAACTGACAGGGCGGGCCGGGGAGCTGTTTTTT.

This chain links TRBV7-3 with TRBJ2-3; weak D call: TRBD1 (5 bases). Trimming took off 5 bases at V and 11 bases at J, with 17 bases between the two ends. The germline gives CDR1 SGHTA, CDR2 FQGTGA. CDR3 length equals 13 residues. CDR3 DNA sequence: TGTGCCAGCAGCCCGCCTGACAGCCGGAAGCAGTATTTT. This sequence encodes CASSPPDSRKQYF.

The chain uses TRBV4-3 and TRBJ2-5; D remains unclear. Germline V gene data show CDR1 as LGHNA and CDR2 as YSLEER. The V and J ends lost 5 bases and 0 bases respectively, with 16 bases between them. The CDR3 loop spans 16 amino acids. In DNA form, the CDR3 reads TGCGCCAGCAGCGCAGGAACCTTAGGATACCAAGAGACCCAGTACTTC. It codes for CASSAGTLGYQETQYF.

The rearrangement uses TRBV6-1 and TRBJ2-7; 8 bases are a match to TRBD1. Germline V gives CDR1 MNHNS, CDR2 SASEGT. V gave up 6 bases and J gave up 9 bases; unmatched junction bases: 4. The CDR3 spans 11 residues. As DNA, the CDR3 is TGTGCCAGCAGGCAGGGGGCTGTGCAGTACTTC. This translates into CASRQGAVQYF.

V and J are TRBV15 and TRBJ1-1, with TRBD1 as a possible D gene (6 bases). Germline loops: CDR1 LNHNV, CDR2 YYDKDF (reference sequence). The CDR3 runs to 15 residues. The germline V and J ends were trimmed by 0 bases and 3 bases, with 11 bases remaining between them. In DNA, the CDR3 is TGTGCCACCAGCAGAGATCCCAGGGGAGACACTGAAGCTTTCTTT. Translated, it gives CATSRDPRGDTEAFF.

CDR3 nucleotide sequence: TGCGCCAGCAGCCAAGTGGGACAGGCGGATGAAAAACTGTTTTTT. Protein product: CASSQVGQADEKLFF. The chain couples TRBV4-1 to TRBJ1-4, with 8 bases lining up with TRBD1. J was trimmed by 6 bases and V by 1 base; bases with no gene match: 4. The CDR3 runs to 15 residues. Germline-derived CDR1 and CDR2 are MGHRA and YSYEKL.

This chain connects TRBV15 to TRBJ2-5, with 7 bases fitting TRBD1. With V trimmed by 5 bases and J by 0 bases, 15 bases remained unmatched. The CDR3 is 18 amino acids. The germline V gene has CDR1 LNHNV and CDR2 YYDKDF (reference sequence). CDR3 bases: TGTGCCACCAGCTCCCGACCCCAGAGGACAGGATACCAAGAGACCCAGTACTTC. Amino acids: CATSSRPQRTGYQETQYF.

The V gene is TRBV6-1, the J gene TRBJ2-7; 7 bases map to TRBD1. Germline V gene lookup returns CDR1 MNHNS and CDR2 SASEGT. J lost 0 bases, V lost 6 bases, and 8 bases had no gene match. This CDR3 is 15 amino acids long. The CDR3 DNA is TGTGCCAGCAGGGTAGGGACAGTCCACTCCTACGAGCAGTACTTC. This sequence encodes CASRVGTVHSYEQYF.

The rearrangement links TRBV30 to TRBJ2-3; a weak D match, TRBD1 (5 bases). V shed 3 bases and J shed 5 bases, with 18 bases lying between them. The CDR3 has 15 amino acids. Germline V CDR1 and CDR2: GTSNPN, SVGIG (reference sequence). The CDR3 DNA is TGTGCCTGGAGCATGGGGCCCTACGCCGGAGATACGCAGTATTTT. Its translation is CAWSMGPYAGDTQYF.

The chain uses TRBV4-3 and TRBJ2-2; 8 bases line up with TRBD2. Trimming removed 4 bases from V and 4 bases from J; junction bases left unmatched: 8. Looked up from germline, CDR1 is LGHNA and CDR2 is YSLEER. The CDR3 runs 16 residues. CDR3 sequence reads: CASSPWTSSLTGELFF. The CDR3 nucleotides read TGCGCCAGCAGCCCTTGGACTAGCTCCCTCACCGGGGAGCTGTTTTTT.

The chain joins TRBV27 to TRBJ2-7, with a possible D match to TRBD1 (5 bases). The CDR3 sequence is 14 residues long. The V end was cut by 7 bases, the J end by 0 bases, with 13 bases between. CDR1 is MNHEY, CDR2 SMNVEV, per germline (reference sequence). For the CDR3, the DNA is TGTGCCAGCAAGCAGGGAAAAAGCTCCTACGAGCAGTACTTC. Translation gives CASKQGKSSYEQYF.

The chain couples TRBV5-6 to TRBJ2-7; TRBD2 aligns across 8 bases. In germline, CDR1 is SGHDT, CDR2 YYEEEE. The CDR3 spans 16 residues. Trimming at V came to 4 bases and at J to 2 bases, leaving 11 bases not matched to a gene. The CDR3 region has the DNA TGTGCCAGCAGCCTCCAACGCGGGACTAGGGCCTACGAGCAGTACTTC. Its translation is CASSLQRGTRAYEQYF.

The chain joins TRBV4-3 to TRBJ2-1, with 8 bases matching TRBD2. Germline CDR1 LGHNA, CDR2 YSLEER. The CDR3 length is 15 residues. Germline trimming cut 5 bases from V and 0 bases from J; bases unmatched to any gene: 3. The CDR3, as DNA: TGCGCCAGCAGCTCCAGCGGGAGCTCCTACAATGAGCAGTTCTTC. Translated, it gives CASSSSGSSYNEQFF.

The genes are TRBV9 and TRBJ2-5; no firm D call. The germline V and J ends were trimmed by 1 base and 5 bases, with 3 bases remaining between them. The germline CDR1 and CDR2 sequences are SGDLS and YYNGEE. CDR3 length: 11 amino acids. CDR3 DNA sequence: TGTGCCAGCAGCGTAATTGAGACCCAGTACTTC. This codes for CASSVIETQYF.